A single sample gave rise to the 5 T cell receptor beta chains below, sequenced in a study of CD8 T cells in ankylosing spondylitis listed by TCRdb under 2017. Summary of the overall study and its limitations: A TCR beta motif of eight highly homologous amino acid variants appeared characteristic of blood from ankylosing spondylitis patients.

Library preparation employed 5' RACE. This sample was sequenced with an Illumina HiSeq 2500. TCRdb cleaned the public reads at Q25 with fastp, built clones with MiXCR and kept in-frame beta chains. Every entry covers one CDR3 protein and lists the most common genes and DNA from its rows. Present in this sample are 700,000 to 850,000 distinct CDR3 sequences, about an eighth of which were seen just once. 0.51% of the sample is held by the ten biggest clonotypes. The antigens these receptors bind are not known. Material for sequencing was blood, either unsorted or a sorted T cell fraction (not recorded which). The source is a male donor with ankylosing spondylitis.

This chain uses TRBV6-2 or TRBV6-3 with TRBJ2-7, with a tentative D call TRBD2 (5 bases). V lost 0 bases to trimming and J lost 11 bases, with 14 bases between them. Looked up from germline, CDR1 is MNHEY and CDR2 is SVGEGT. The CDR3 is made up of 13 amino acids. CDR3 protein: CASSYSLGGREYF. Here the CDR3 DNA reads TGTGCCAGCAGTTACTCACTTGGAGGCCGGGAGTACTTC.

This clonotype was seen at least ten times. The genes are TRBV29-1 and TRBJ1-1; maybe TRBD1 (5 bases). Germline values: CDR1 SQVTM, CDR2 ANQGSEA. This CDR3 is built from 14 residues. The V end lost 2 bases, the J end lost 1 base, and 11 bases lay between the germline ends. Here the CDR3 reads CSVEQGRANTEAFF. The CDR3 nucleotides are TGCAGCGTTGAACAGGGACGAGCGAACACTGAAGCTTTCTTT.

This clonotype was observed at least ten times. The J gene is TRBJ1-2, the V gene TRBV10-3, with D perhaps matching TRBD1 (6 bases). V was cut by 7 bases and J by 5 bases, with 20 bases left in between. Germline CDR1 is ENHRY and CDR2 is SYGVKD. CDR3 length equals 15 residues. CDR3 in amino acids: CAITEDRFSFYGYTF. DNA of the CDR3: TGTGCCATCACGGAGGACAGATTCTCTTTTTATGGCTACACCTTC.

The chain recombines TRBV24-1 with TRBJ2-1; TRBD2 matches at 14 bases. V was pared by 6 bases and J by 1 base, with 16 bases of the junction left unmatched. Germline values: CDR1 KGHDR, CDR2 SFDVKD. The CDR3 consists of 21 residues. The CDR3 sequence is CATSYPRARTSGGTSYNEQFF. The CDR3 bases are TGTGCCACCAGTTATCCAAGGGCCAGGACTAGCGGGGGGACGTCCTACAATGAGCAGTTCTTC.

This clonotype was observed at least ten times. The genes are TRBV6-5 and TRBJ2-3; D perhaps matches TRBD2 (5 bases). CDR3 length: 15 residues. Trimming cost V 2 bases and J 6 bases, with 15 bases left between them. Germline CDR1 MNHEY, CDR2 SVGAGI. The CDR3 reads CASSYAWGVVDTQYF. In nucleotides, the CDR3 is TGTGCCAGCAGTTACGCTTGGGGAGTGGTGGATACGCAGTATTTT.